The T cell receptor (beta chain) under discussion was sequenced for a study of identical twins. Template switching added a universal primer binding site, and final cDNA carried unique molecular identifiers. A single record per CDR3 protein comes from TCRdb applying MiXCR to the 5' RACE reads. There are roughly 250,000 distinct CDR3 sequences in the sample; 11% to 15% occur only once, and around 8.3% lies in the top ten. Turning to this clonotype: Its antigen is as yet unknown.

Study observations and caveats: Out-of-frame beta chain sequences displayed weaker excess sharing between twins. Out-of-frame alpha sequences shared by twins were enriched for low generation probability.

This receptor was identified in a woman in her late teens or twenties in good health. The sample consisted of memory (CD45RO+) T cells sorted from blood.

The CDR3 sequence is CASSYVGHEQFF. The CDR3 coding sequence is TGTGCCAGCAGTTATGTAGGGCATGAGCAGTTCTTC. This chain connects TRBV6-6 to TRBJ2-1; D ambiguous. V dropped 3 bases and J dropped 8 bases, with 8 bases sitting between them. The CDR3 runs 12 residues. Germline assignment: CDR1 MNHNY and CDR2 SVGAGI (reference sequence).